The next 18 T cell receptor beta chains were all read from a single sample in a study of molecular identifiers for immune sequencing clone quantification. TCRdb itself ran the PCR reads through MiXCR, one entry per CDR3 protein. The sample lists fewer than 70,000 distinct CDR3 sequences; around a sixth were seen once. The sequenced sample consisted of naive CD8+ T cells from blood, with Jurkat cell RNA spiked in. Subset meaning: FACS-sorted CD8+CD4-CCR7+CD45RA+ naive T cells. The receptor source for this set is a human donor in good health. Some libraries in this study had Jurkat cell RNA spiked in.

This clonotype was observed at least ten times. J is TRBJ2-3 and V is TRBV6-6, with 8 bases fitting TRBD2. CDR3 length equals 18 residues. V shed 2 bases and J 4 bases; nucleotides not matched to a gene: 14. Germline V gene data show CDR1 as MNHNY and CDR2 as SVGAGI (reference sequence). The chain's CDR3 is CASSYTSLAGSSPDTQYF. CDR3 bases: TGTGCCAGCAGTTACACCTCATTAGCGGGATCGAGCCCAGATACGCAGTATTTT.

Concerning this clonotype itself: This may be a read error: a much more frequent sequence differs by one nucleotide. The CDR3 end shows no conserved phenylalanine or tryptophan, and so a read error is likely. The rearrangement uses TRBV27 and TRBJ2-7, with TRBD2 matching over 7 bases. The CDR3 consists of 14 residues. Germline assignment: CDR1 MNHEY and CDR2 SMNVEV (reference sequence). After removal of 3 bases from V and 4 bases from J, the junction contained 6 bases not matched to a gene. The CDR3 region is CASSFGGRGYEQYS. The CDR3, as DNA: TGTGCCAGCAGTTTTGGCGGGAGAGGATACGAGCAGTACTCC.

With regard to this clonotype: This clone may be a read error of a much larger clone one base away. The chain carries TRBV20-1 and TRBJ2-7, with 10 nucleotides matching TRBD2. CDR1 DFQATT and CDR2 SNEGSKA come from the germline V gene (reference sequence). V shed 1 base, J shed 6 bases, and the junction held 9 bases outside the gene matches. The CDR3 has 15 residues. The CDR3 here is CSARGLAGARCEQYF. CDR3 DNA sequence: TGCAGTGCTAGAGGCCTAGCGGGAGCTCGTTGCGAGCAGTACTTC.

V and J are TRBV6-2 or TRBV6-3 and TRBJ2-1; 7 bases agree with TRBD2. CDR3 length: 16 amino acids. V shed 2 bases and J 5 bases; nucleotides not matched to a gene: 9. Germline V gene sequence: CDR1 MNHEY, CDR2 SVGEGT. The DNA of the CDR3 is TGTGCCAGCAGTTACAGTGGGCAGGGAGGGAACAATGAGCAGTTCTTC. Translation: CASSYSGQGGNNEQFF.

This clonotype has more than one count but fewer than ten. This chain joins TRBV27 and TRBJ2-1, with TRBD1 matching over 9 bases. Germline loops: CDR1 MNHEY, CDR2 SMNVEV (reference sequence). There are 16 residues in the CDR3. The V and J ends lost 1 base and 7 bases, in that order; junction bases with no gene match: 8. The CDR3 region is CASSLLWRQGVNEQFF. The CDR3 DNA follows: TGTGCCAGCAGTTTATTATGGAGACAGGGGGTAAATGAGCAGTTCTTC.

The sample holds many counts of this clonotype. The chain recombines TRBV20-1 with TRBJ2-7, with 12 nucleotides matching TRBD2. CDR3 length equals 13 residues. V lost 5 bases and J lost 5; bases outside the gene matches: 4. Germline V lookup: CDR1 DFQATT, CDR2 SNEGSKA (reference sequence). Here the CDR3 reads CSAGLAGSHEQYF. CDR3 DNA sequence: TGCAGTGCTGGACTAGCGGGATCCCACGAGCAGTACTTC.

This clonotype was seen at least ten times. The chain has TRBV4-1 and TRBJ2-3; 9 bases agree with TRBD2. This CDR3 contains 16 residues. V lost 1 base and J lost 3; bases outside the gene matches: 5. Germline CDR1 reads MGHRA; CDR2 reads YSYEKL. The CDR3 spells CASSQVAGGRTDTQYF. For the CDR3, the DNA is TGCGCCAGCAGCCAAGTCGCGGGAGGGAGGACAGATACGCAGTATTTT.

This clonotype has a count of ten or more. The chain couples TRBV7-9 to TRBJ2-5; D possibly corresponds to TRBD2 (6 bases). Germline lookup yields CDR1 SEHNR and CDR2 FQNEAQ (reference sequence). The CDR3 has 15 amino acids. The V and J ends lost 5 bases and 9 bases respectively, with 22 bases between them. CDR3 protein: CASSAGLSTGAPQYF. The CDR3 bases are TGTGCCAGCAGCGCGGGACTTTCAACCGGGGCGCCCCAGTACTTC.

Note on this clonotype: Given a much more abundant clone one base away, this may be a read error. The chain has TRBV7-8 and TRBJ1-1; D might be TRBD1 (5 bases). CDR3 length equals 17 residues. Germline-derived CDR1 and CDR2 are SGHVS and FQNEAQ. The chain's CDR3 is CASSETGGGDRNTEALF. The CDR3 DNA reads TGTGCCAGCAGCGAGACGGGGGGGGGAGACCGGAACACTGAAGCTCTCTTT.

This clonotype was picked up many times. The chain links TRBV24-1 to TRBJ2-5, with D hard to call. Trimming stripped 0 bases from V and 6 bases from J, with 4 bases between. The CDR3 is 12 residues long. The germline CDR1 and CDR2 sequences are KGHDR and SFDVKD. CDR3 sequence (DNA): TGTGCCACCAGTGATTTGCGGAAGACCCAGTACTTC. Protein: CATSDLRKTQYF.

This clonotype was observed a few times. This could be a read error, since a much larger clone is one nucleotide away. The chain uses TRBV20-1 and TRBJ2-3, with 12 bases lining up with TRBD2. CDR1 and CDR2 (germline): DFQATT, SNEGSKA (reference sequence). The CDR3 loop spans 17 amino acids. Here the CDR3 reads CSARGLAGAHRTDPQYF. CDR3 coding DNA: TGCAGTGCTAGAGGACTAGCGGGAGCCCATCGCACAGATCCGCAGTATTTT.

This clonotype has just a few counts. CDR3 coding DNA: TGTGCCAGCAGAGGACATACTTCTGAAAAACTGTTTTTT. The encoded protein is CASRGHTSEKLFF. This rearrangement joins TRBV2 to TRBJ1-4, with a tentative D call TRBD1 (5 bases). The CDR3 sequence is 13 residues long. Trimming stripped 6 bases from V and 7 bases from J, with 12 bases between. CDR1 and CDR2 (germline): SNHLY, FYNNEI.

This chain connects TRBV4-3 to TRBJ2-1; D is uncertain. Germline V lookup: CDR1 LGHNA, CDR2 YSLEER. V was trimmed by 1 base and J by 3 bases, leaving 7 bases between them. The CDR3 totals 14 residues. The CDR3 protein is CASSQGRDYNEQFF. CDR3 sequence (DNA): TGCGCCAGCAGCCAAGGTAGGGACTACAATGAGCAGTTCTTC.

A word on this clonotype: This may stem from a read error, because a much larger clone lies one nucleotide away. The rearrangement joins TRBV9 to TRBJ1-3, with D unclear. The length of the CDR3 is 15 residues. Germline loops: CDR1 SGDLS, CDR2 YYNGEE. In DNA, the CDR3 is TGTGCCAGCAGCCCACCGGAGAGCTCTGGAGACACCATATATTTT. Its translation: CASSPPESSGDTIYF.

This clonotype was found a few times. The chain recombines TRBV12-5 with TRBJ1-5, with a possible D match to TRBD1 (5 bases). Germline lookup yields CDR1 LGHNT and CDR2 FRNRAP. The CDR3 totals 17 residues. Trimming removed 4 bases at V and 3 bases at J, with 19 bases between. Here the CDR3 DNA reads TGTGCTAGTGGTTCGGGGGGAGTCGGGGGGAACAATCAGCCCCAGCATTTT. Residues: CASGSGGVGGNNQPQHF. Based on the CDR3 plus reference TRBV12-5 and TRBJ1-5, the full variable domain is DARVTQTPRHKVTEMGQEVTMRCQPILGHNTVFWYRQTMMQGLELLAYFRNRAPLDDSGMPKDRFSAEMPDATLATLKIQPSEPRDSAVYFCASGSGGVGGNNQPQHFGDGTRLSIL.

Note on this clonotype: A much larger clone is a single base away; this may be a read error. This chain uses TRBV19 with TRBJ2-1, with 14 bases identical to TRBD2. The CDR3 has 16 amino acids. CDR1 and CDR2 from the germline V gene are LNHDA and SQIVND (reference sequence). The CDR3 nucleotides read TGTGCCAGTAGTGTAGGACTAGCGGGAGGCCACAATGAGCAGCTCTTC. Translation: CASSVGLAGGHNEQLF. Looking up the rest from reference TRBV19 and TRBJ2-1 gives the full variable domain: DGGITQSPKYLFRKEGQNVTLSCEQNLNHDAMYWYRQDPGQGLRLIYYSQIVNDFQKGDIAEGYSVSREKKESFPLTVTSAQKNPTAFYLCASSVGLAGGHNEQLFGPGTRLTVL.

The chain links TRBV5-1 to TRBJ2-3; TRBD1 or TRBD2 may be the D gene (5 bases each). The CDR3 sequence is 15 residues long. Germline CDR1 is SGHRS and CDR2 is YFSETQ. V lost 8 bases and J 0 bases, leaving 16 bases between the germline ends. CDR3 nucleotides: TGCGCCAGTGCCAACGAGGGGAGAAGCACAGATACGCAGTATTTT. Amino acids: CASANEGRSTDTQYF.

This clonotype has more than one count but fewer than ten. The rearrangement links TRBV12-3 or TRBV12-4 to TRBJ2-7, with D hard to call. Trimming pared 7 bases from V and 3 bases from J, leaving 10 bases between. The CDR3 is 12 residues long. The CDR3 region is CASTPDRYEQYF. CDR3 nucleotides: TGTGCCAGCACCCCGGATCGCTACGAGCAGTACTTC.